This T cell receptor (beta chain) was obtained from a study of beta chain features in type 1 diabetes. Study-level points and caveats: Patients with type 1 diabetes carried fewer insertions and had more deletions at their VDJ junctions.

Reverse transcription of all isolated RNA meant that expressed TCRB transcripts were sequenced. Data came from immunoSEQ multiplex PCR; TCRdb stores just in-frame clones and leaves some out. The sample has about 350,000 clones, roughly a fifth seen once; the top ten hold approximately 0.041%. The CDR3 covers 13 residues. Germline V lookup: CDR1 SQVTM, CDR2 ANQGSEA. The V and J ends lost 1 base and 2 bases, in that order; junction bases with no gene match: 2. In this sample, this clone turned up a few times. The antigen remains unidentified. The J gene is TRBJ2-7, the V gene TRBV29-1, with TRBD2 matching 7 bases. The material sequenced was naive CD4+ T cells from blood. The source of this sequence is a woman between 18 and 29 years old in good health. CDR3 region: CSVEAGGPYEQYF. The DNA for the CDR3 is TGCAGCGTTGAAGCGGGAGGTCCCTACGAGCAGTACTTC.